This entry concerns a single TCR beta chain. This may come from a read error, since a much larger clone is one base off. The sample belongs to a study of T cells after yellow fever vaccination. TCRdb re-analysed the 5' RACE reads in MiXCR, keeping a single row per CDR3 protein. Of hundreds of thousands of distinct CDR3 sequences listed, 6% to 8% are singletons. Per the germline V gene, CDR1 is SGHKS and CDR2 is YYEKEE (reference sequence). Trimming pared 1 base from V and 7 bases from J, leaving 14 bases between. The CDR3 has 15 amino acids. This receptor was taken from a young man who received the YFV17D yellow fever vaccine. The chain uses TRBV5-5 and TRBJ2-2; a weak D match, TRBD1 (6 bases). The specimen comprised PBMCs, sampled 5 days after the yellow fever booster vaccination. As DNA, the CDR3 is TGTGCCAGCAGCTTGTCCCCGACAGGTCACGGGGAGCTGTTTTTT. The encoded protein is CASSLSPTGHGELFF.